This TCR beta chain was found in a study of STAT5B mutations in CD4+ large granular lymphocyte leukemia. Original processing methods: A productive frequency of 2.59 x 10-5 was the lowest detectable. Produced via immunoSEQ multiplex PCR; TCRdb's table is partial and in-frame only. That table supplies the V and J calls and clone size; D and trimming were determined from the DNA. The sample has some 30,000 clones; about four fifths are singletons. The CDR3 is 15 residues long. Germline-derived CDR1 and CDR2 are MRHNA and SNTAGT. V shed 5 bases, J shed 3 bases, and the junction held 7 bases outside the gene matches.

Sequencing was carried out using CD4+ T cells from blood buffy coats. The TCR was taken from a human donor in good health. This rearrangement joins TRBV6-4 to TRBJ1-2; 9 bases agree with TRBD1. CDR3 protein: CASSPQTGGHYGYTF. The CDR3 nucleotides are TGTGCCAGCAGTCCACAGACAGGGGGGCACTATGGCTACACCTTC.